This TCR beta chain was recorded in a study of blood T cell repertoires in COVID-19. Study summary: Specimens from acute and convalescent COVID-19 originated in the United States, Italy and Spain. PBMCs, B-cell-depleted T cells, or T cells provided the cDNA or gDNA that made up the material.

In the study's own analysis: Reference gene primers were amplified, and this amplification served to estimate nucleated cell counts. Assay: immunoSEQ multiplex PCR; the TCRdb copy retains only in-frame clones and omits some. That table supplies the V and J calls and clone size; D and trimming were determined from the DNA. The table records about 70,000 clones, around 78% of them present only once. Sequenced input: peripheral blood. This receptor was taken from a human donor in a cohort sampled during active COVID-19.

CDR3: CASSWGQGLDTGELFF. The CDR3 nucleotides read TGCGCCAGCAGCTGGGGACAGGGCCTGGACACCGGGGAGCTGTTTTTT. The chain combines TRBV5-1 with TRBJ2-2; TRBD1 agrees at 9 bases. From germline, CDR1 is SGHRS and CDR2 YFSETQ. The CDR3 extends over 16 amino acids. With V trimmed by 3 bases and J by 3 bases, 6 bases remained unmatched.